This TCR beta chain comes out of a study of cytomegalovirus exposure and HLA in healthy donors. Germline assignment: CDR1 LNHDA and CDR2 SQIVND (reference sequence). Trimming shortened V by 11 bases and J by 8 bases, and 19 bases separated the two germline ends. The CDR3 is 13 amino acids. Researchers ran the PCR with 60 Vbeta and 13 Jbeta primers. Measured with immunoSEQ multiplex PCR; TCRdb has only the in-frame clones, and not every one. This specimen shows over 200,000 clones; the ten leading clones hold roughly 0.98%. The origin of this receptor is a woman in her twenties or thirties in good health and CMV-seropositive. The genes are TRBV19 and TRBJ2-1; no clear D. The sample was PBMCs. CDR3: CASSPQVTHEQFF. The CDR3 DNA reads as TGTGCCTCAAGTCCCCAGGTCACTCATGAGCAGTTCTTC.